Presented here are 8 T cell receptor beta chains from one specimen sequenced in a study of cytomegalovirus exposure and HLA in healthy donors. Researchers ran the PCR with 60 Vbeta and 13 Jbeta primers. Sequencing was performed with immunoSEQ multiplex PCR; in TCRdb, only in-frame clones are kept and a portion is missing. The repertoire holds more than 85,000 clones, about three quarters seen once, with just under 3% in the top ten. The specimen was PBMCs. The receptors were gathered from a woman aged 55-69 years in good health and CMV-seropositive.

V and J are TRBV2 and TRBJ1-1; TRBD1 matches at 8 bases. Per the germline V gene, CDR1 is SNHLY and CDR2 is FYNNEI. There are 15 residues in the CDR3. The V segment lost 11 bases and the J segment 1 base; nucleotides outside the gene matches: 12. DNA for the CDR3: TGTGCCTCTTGGCAGGGGGCCTCGAAGAACACTGAAGCTTTCTTT. Translated: CASWQGASKNTEAFF.

The genes are TRBV4-2 and TRBJ1-4; 8 bases map to TRBD1. The CDR3 contains 15 residues. Trimming removed 4 bases from V and 7 bases from J; junction bases left unmatched: 8. The V gene's germline CDR1 is LGHNA and CDR2 YNFKEQ. The CDR3 spells CASSRQGQGGEKLFF. CDR3 nucleotide sequence: TGTGCCAGCAGCCGCCAAGGACAGGGAGGTGAAAAACTGTTTTTT.

This clone appeared a single time. The chain recombines TRBV25-1 with TRBJ2-5; D gene ambiguous. Trimming left V 2 bases short and J 0 bases short, with 4 bases between. CDR1 MGHDK and CDR2 SYGVNS come from the germline V gene. This CDR3 spans 13 amino acids. CDR3 sequence reads: CASSEQYQETQYF. The CDR3 nucleotides read TGTGCCAGCAGTGAACAGTACCAAGAGACCCAGTACTTC. Drawing the rest from reference TRBV25-1 and TRBJ2-5, the complete variable domain is EADIYQTPRYLVIGTGKKITLECSQTMGHDKMYWYQQDPGMELHLIHYSYGVNSTEKGDLSSESTVSRIRTEHFPLTLESARPSHTSQYLCASSEQYQETQYFGPGTRLLVL.

The chain recombines TRBV7-6 with TRBJ1-6; 7 nucleotides match TRBD1. This CDR3 is built from 19 residues. Germline trimming cut 6 bases from V and 8 bases from J; bases unmatched to any gene: 22. Per germline, CDR1 SGHVS and CDR2 FNYEAQ. The CDR3: CASSNIKGHRGPLDSPLHF. CDR3 DNA: TGTGCCAGCAGTAACATCAAGGGGCACAGGGGTCCGCTCGATTCACCCCTCCACTTT.

This clone was counted only a few times. The rearrangement uses TRBV28 and TRBJ2-3, with 9 nucleotides matching TRBD1. Looked up from germline, CDR1 is MDHEN and CDR2 is SYDVKM. The CDR3 sequence is 15 residues long. V was clipped by 6 bases and J by 5 bases; unmatched bases: 9. The CDR3 region has the DNA TGTGCCAGCAGCTTGGGACAGGGAGGCCGAGATACGCAGTATTTT. It specifies CASSLGQGGRDTQYF.

The chain couples TRBV25-1 to TRBJ2-5, with 9 nucleotides matching TRBD2. There are 15 residues in the CDR3. V dropped 5 bases and J dropped 4; count of bases not matched to a gene: 8. Germline V lookup: CDR1 MGHDK, CDR2 SYGVNS. This CDR3 reads CASSLGGRAGETQYF. Written as DNA, the CDR3 is TGTGCCAGCAGTCTAGGCGGGAGGGCTGGAGAGACCCAGTACTTC.

This clone was observed a handful of times. The rearrangement links TRBV10-2 to TRBJ2-7; no firm D call. The CDR3 is 12 residues long. From germline, CDR1 is WSHSY and CDR2 SAAADI. V lost 10 bases, J lost 2 bases, and 12 bases lay in between. The CDR3 region is CATETPAYEQYF. The DNA of the CDR3 is TGCGCCACCGAGACACCCGCCTACGAGCAGTACTTC.

This sequence joins TRBV5-1 and TRBJ2-7; D is ambiguous. This CDR3 contains 12 residues. Germline V CDR1 and CDR2: SGHRS, YFSETQ. V dropped 1 base and J dropped 4 bases, with 6 bases sitting between them. This CDR3 is CASSLSSYEQYF. CDR3 DNA: TGCGCCAGCAGCTTGTCGAGTTACGAGCAGTACTTC.